One sample yielded the 20 T cell receptor beta chains listed below, sequenced in a study of human T cells and chemical hapten exposure. Time point defined: patch test 2, 6 weeks after DPC sensitization. As to treatment: therapeutic diphenylcyclopropenone sensitization with weekly scalp DPC. A single record per CDR3 protein comes from TCRdb applying MiXCR to the RACE reads. The table has approximately 82,000 distinct CDR3 sequences, less than 8.5% seen once; the top ten hold under 1.5%. The input for sequencing was whole blood, taken in connection with sensitization to the hapten diphenylcyclopropenone (DPC). The receptor set was obtained from a woman aged 25 to 39 with alopecia areata. Some clones in this sample may be carry-over from other donors' samples.

This clonotype was seen repeatedly, ten times or more. The V and J genes are TRBV5-1 and TRBJ2-5, with 9 bases that match TRBD2. The CDR3 runs 15 residues. V lost 2 bases, J lost 4 bases, and 6 bases stayed unmatched. The germline V gene encodes CDR1 SGHRS and CDR2 YFSETQ. CDR3 DNA sequence: TGCGCCAGCAGCTTCCAAGCGGGGGGCCCAGAGACCCAGTACTTC. Translated, it gives CASSFQAGGPETQYF. The full variable domain, with the rest looked up from reference TRBV5-1 and TRBJ2-5, is KAGVTQTPRYLIKTRGQQVTLSCSPISGHRSVSWYQQTPGQGLQFLFEYFSETQRNKGNFPGRFSGRQFSNSRSEMNVSTLELGDSALYLCASSFQAGGPETQYFGPGTRLLVL.

J is TRBJ1-5 and V is TRBV20-1; TRBD1 agrees at 7 bases. The CDR3 extends over 14 amino acids. Per germline, CDR1 DFQATT and CDR2 SNEGSKA (reference sequence). The junction had 6 bases not matched to a gene; V was cut back by 2 bases and J by 5 bases. CDR3 bases: TGCAGTGCTAGAAACTGGGACAGTGATCAGCCCCAGCATTTT. It encodes CSARNWDSDQPQHF.

The genes are TRBV6-6 and TRBJ1-5; 11 bases line up with TRBD1. Looked up from germline, CDR1 is MNHNY and CDR2 is SVGAGI (reference sequence). The CDR3 runs 16 residues. The ends lost 5 bases at V and 2 bases at J; junction bases unmatched: 5. Here the CDR3 reads CASSLGTGGGNQPQHF. CDR3 nucleotide sequence: TGTGCCAGCAGTCTAGGGACAGGGGGTGGCAATCAGCCCCAGCATTTT.

This clonotype was detected many times. The chain carries TRBV5-1 and TRBJ2-3; 8 bases are a match to TRBD2. J lost 2 bases, V lost 2 bases, and 4 bases had no gene match. There are 15 residues in the CDR3. Germline V lookup: CDR1 SGHRS, CDR2 YFSETQ. This CDR3 is CASSLAGVYTDTQYF. The DNA for the CDR3 is TGCGCCAGCAGCTTAGCGGGGGTGTACACAGATACGCAGTATTTT.

This clonotype was counted at least ten times. This sequence joins TRBV28 and TRBJ1-1; D gene ambiguous. CDR3 size: 14 residues. The germline V gene encodes CDR1 MDHEN and CDR2 SYDVKM. Trimming removed 6 bases at V and 2 bases at J, with 13 bases between. This CDR3 is CASSHITVNTEAFF. In DNA, the CDR3 is TGTGCCAGCAGCCACATAACAGTTAACACTGAAGCTTTCTTT.

The sample holds a few counts of this clonotype. The rearrangement uses TRBV7-9 and TRBJ2-1; 8 bases match TRBD1. J lost 12 bases, V lost 1 base, and 20 bases had no gene match. The germline gives CDR1 SEHNR, CDR2 FQNEAQ (reference sequence). The CDR3 extends over 18 amino acids. The CDR3 loop reads CASSLGRPTGAASLGQFF. CDR3 nucleotide sequence: TGTGCCAGCAGCTTAGGGCGTCCGACAGGGGCCGCGTCTCTTGGGCAGTTCTTC.

This clonotype was seen only a few times. The chain employs TRBV7-3 and TRBJ2-1, with D tentatively TRBD1 (6 bases). Germline CDR1 SGHTA, CDR2 FQGTGA. V lost 2 bases and J lost 0, with 11 bases in between. CDR3 size: 16 residues. The CDR3 DNA follows: TGTGCCAGCAGCTTATTCCCGGACAGCTCCTACAATGAGCAGTTCTTC. It specifies CASSLFPDSSYNEQFF. The full variable domain, rest sourced from reference TRBV7-3 and TRBJ2-1, is GAGVSQTPSNKVTEKGKYVELRCDPISGHTALYWYRQSLGQGPEFLIYFQGTGAADDSGLPNDRFFAVRPEGSVSTLKIQRTERGDSAVYLCASSLFPDSSYNEQFFGPGTRLTVL.

This clonotype was found many times. V usage is TRBV13 and J usage is TRBJ1-3; D gene unclear. The CDR3 has 16 residues. The germline V gene has CDR1 PRHDT and CDR2 FYEKMQ (reference sequence). Trimming removed 0 bases from V and 0 bases from J, with 9 bases in between. The DNA of the CDR3 is TGTGCCAGCAGCTTAGGCCGTCGGATCTCTGGAAACACCATATATTTT. Translated: CASSLGRRISGNTIYF.

This clonotype was detected ten times or more. The chain joins TRBV5-1 to TRBJ2-7; 8 bases are a match to TRBD1. This CDR3 is built from 14 residues. The trim removed 4 bases at V and 7 bases at J, leaving 10 bases unmatched. Looked up from germline, CDR1 is SGHRS and CDR2 is YFSETQ. CDR3 in amino acids: CASSKERTGREQYF. DNA of the CDR3: TGCGCCAGCAGCAAAGAGAGGACAGGGAGGGAGCAGTACTTC.

This clonotype appeared many times. The chain uses TRBV6-6 and TRBJ1-2, with 7 positions matching TRBD1. V was clipped by 0 bases and J by 6 bases; unmatched bases: 4. The V gene's germline CDR1 is MNHNY and CDR2 SVGAGI (reference sequence). The CDR3 runs 14 residues. CDR3 amino acids: CASSYSIDRDGYTF. The CDR3 nucleotides read TGTGCCAGCAGTTACTCGATAGACAGGGATGGCTACACCTTC.

CDR3 bases: TGCAGTGCTAGAGATGGCCCCACTGAAGCTTTCTTT. This translates into CSARDGPTEAFF. The J gene is TRBJ1-1, the V gene TRBV20-1; D is unclear. Per the germline V gene, CDR1 is DFQATT and CDR2 is SNEGSKA (reference sequence). With 0 bases removed from V and 4 bases from J, the gap between germline ends came to 6 bases. This CDR3 has 12 residues.

Many counts were recorded for this clonotype. The V call is TRBV5-6, the J call TRBJ1-2; TRBD1 is a possible D gene (6 bases). Germline-derived CDR1 and CDR2 are SGHDT and YYEEEE. V lost 1 base and J lost 4, with 20 bases in between. The CDR3 loop spans 17 amino acids. In DNA, the CDR3 is TGTGCCAGCAGCTTGTCTCTAGGGGGTGGCAGGACCTATGGCTACACCTTC. Its translation: CASSLSLGGGRTYGYTF.

There are many counts of this clonotype. V is TRBV7-9 and J is TRBJ2-3, with 7 bases that match TRBD1. The length of the CDR3 is 17 residues. The V segment lost 5 bases and the J segment 2 bases; nucleotides outside the gene matches: 13. Per germline, CDR1 SEHNR and CDR2 FQNEAQ (reference sequence). The CDR3 DNA sequence: TGTGCCAGCAGCGCGCCTAAAACAGGGGAAAACACAGATACGCAGTATTTT. Its translation: CASSAPKTGENTDTQYF.

This chain joins TRBV4-2 and TRBJ1-5, with 7 bases that match TRBD1. This CDR3 is 16 amino acids long. With 4 bases clipped from V and 2 bases from J, the junction kept 8 bases outside the gene matches. The V gene's germline CDR1 is LGHNA and CDR2 YNFKEQ. The CDR3 bases are TGTGCCAGCAGCCGGACACAGGGGATTGGCAATCAGCCCCAGCATTTT. Amino acid sequence: CASSRTQGIGNQPQHF.

At least ten counts were recorded for this clonotype. The chain uses TRBV12-3 or TRBV12-4 and TRBJ2-4, with D perhaps TRBD2 (5 bases). There are 13 residues in the CDR3. The V and J ends lost 5 bases and 6 bases respectively, with 11 bases between them. The CDR3 bases are TGTGCCAGCAGTCCGGTCGAGGGAAACATTCAGTACTTC. Protein: CASSPVEGNIQYF.

This clonotype has a handful of counts. CDR3: CASSSRQRDQPQHF. CDR3 coding DNA: TGTGCCAGCAGTTCGCGACAGAGAGATCAGCCCCAGCATTTT. The chain employs TRBV6-5 and TRBJ1-5; weak D call: TRBD1 (5 bases). V lost 4 bases to trimming and J lost 5 bases, with 12 bases between them. Germline CDR1 MNHEY, CDR2 SVGAGI. This CDR3 has 14 residues.

This clonotype has a count of ten or more. This CDR3 reads CASNGPPRTQYF. Here the CDR3 DNA reads TGTGCCAGCAATGGCCCACCGAGGACCCAGTACTTC. V usage is TRBV6-1 and J usage is TRBJ2-5; D remains ambiguous. Trimming removed 7 bases from V and 7 bases from J, with 13 bases in between. The CDR3 sequence is 12 residues long. CDR1 MNHNS and CDR2 SASEGT come from the germline V gene.

This chain links TRBV20-1 with TRBJ1-4; no firm D call. V was clipped by 2 bases and J by 0 bases, with 13 bases between them. Germline values: CDR1 DFQATT, CDR2 SNEGSKA (reference sequence). The CDR3 is 16 amino acids. The CDR3 loop is CSARKNEKTTNEKLFF. The CDR3 nucleotides are TGCAGTGCTAGAAAAAACGAGAAAACAACTAATGAAAAACTGTTTTTT.

V gene TRBV15 combines with J gene TRBJ2-7; D remains unclear. The CDR3 is 16 residues long. V lost 0 bases, J lost 1 base, and 13 bases lay in between. The germline gives CDR1 LNHNV, CDR2 YYDKDF (reference sequence). The CDR3 nucleotides are TGTGCCACCAGCAGAGATTATGAGGCAGGTTCCTACGAGCAGTACTTC. This encodes CATSRDYEAGSYEQYF.

The chain couples TRBV5-5 to TRBJ1-2; D gene uncertain. Per germline, CDR1 SGHKS and CDR2 YYEKEE (reference sequence). The CDR3 runs to 13 residues. Between the trimmed V and J ends, which lost 2 bases and 5 bases, there was a span of 10 bases. The CDR3 protein is CASSFRSQYGYTF. The CDR3 coding sequence is TGTGCCAGCAGCTTCAGGTCACAGTATGGCTACACCTTC.